This TCR beta chain derives from a study of blood T cell repertoires in COVID-19. This CDR3 spans 13 amino acids. The germline CDR1 and CDR2 sequences are SQVTM and ANQGSEA. V lost 5 bases and J 0 bases, leaving 11 bases between the germline ends. The data were produced by immunoSEQ multiplex PCR, yet TCRdb's version contains in-frame clones alone and is incomplete. The sample has 65,000 to 80,000 clones, roughly 88% seen once. This receptor was obtained from a man between 65 and 85 years old with active or convalescent COVID-19. The V gene is TRBV29-1, the J gene TRBJ2-7; D is perhaps TRBD1 (5 bases). Sequenced material: peripheral blood. The CDR3 sequence is CSVTQGPSYEQYF. The CDR3 DNA reads as TGCAGCGTTACGCAGGGTCCCTCCTACGAGCAGTACTTC.